In this sample, the clone carrying this T cell receptor (beta chain) turned up once. The antigen is unknown. The record originates from a study of cytomegalovirus exposure and HLA in healthy donors. Whole-study findings and limits: TCR beta V segments were, for the most part, productive about 90% or about 30% of the time in an earlier analysis. V segments that were indistinguishable, TRBV6-2 and TRBV6-3 among them, were omitted from analysis. Accounts indicate the classifier identified cytomegalovirus status with strong specificity and sensitivity.

The PCR contained 60 Vbeta and 13 Jbeta primers. The repertoire was sequenced with immunoSEQ multiplex PCR; TCRdb's copy has only in-frame clones and lacks some. The sample has about 140,000 clones, roughly two thirds seen once. The V end was cut by 3 bases, the J end by 1 base, with 17 bases between. CDR3 length: 17 amino acids. Germline loops: CDR1 SGHRS, CDR2 YFSETQ. Source material: PBMCs. The chain couples TRBV5-1 to TRBJ2-1, with D maybe TRBD2 (5 bases). This receptor was taken from a male donor in good health and CMV-seronegative. CDR3 nucleotide sequence: TGCGCCAGCAGCTCTGCTTCCGCGGGCCCATCCTACAATGAGCAGTTCTTC. Protein product: CASSSASAGPSYNEQFF.